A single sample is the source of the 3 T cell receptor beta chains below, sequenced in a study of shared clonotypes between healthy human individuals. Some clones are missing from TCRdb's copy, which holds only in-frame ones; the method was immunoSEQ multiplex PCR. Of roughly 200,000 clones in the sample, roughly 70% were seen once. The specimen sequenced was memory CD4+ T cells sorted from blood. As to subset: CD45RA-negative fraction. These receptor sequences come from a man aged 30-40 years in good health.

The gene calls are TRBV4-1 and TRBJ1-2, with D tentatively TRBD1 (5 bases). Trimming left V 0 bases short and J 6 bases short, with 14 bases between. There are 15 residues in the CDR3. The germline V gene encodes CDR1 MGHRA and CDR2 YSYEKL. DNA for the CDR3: TGCGCCAGCAGCCAAGAGGTTTCGTCAGGGAATGGCTACACCTTC. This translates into CASSQEVSSGNGYTF.

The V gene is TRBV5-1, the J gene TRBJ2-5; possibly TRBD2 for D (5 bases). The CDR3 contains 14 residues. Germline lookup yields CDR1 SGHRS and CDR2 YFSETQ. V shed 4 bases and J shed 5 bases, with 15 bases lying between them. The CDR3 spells CASSPPRDAETQYF. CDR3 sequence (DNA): TGCGCCAGCAGCCCCCCGAGGGATGCGGAGACCCAGTACTTC.

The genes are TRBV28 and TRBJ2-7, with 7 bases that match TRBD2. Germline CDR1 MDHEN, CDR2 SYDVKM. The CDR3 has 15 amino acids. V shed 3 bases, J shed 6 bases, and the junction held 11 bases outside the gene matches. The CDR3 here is CASSFSGGSWGEQYF. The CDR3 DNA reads TGTGCCAGCAGTTTTTCAGGCGGGAGCTGGGGCGAGCAGTACTTC.